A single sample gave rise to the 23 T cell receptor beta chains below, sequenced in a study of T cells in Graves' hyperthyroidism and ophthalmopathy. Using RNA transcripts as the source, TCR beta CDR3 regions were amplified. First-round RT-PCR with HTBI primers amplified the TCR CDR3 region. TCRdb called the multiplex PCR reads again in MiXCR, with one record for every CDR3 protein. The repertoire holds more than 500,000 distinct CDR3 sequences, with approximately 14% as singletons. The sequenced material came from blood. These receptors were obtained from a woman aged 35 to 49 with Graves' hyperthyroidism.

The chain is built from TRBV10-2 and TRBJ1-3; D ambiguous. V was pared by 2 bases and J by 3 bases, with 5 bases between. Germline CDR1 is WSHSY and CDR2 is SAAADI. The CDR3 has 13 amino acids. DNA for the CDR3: TGCGCCAGCAGTGAGGGTTATGGAAACACCATATATTTT. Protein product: CASSEGYGNTIYF.

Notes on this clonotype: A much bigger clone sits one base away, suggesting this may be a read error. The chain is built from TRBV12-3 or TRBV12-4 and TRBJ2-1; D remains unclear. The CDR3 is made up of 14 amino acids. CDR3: CASSLVDHYNDQFF. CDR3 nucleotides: TGTGCCAGCAGCCTAGTAGATCACTACAATGATCAGTTCTTC.

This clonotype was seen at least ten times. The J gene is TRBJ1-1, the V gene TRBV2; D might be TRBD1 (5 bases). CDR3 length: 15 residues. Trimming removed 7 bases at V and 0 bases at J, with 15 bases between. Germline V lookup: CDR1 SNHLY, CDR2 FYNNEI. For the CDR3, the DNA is TGTGCCAGCACCTTCCGGGGGGGGTTGAACACTGAAGCTTTCTTT. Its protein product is CASTFRGGLNTEAFF.

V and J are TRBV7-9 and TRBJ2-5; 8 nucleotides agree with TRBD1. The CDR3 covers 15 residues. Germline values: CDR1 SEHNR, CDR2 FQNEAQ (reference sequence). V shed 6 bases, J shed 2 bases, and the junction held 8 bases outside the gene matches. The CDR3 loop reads CASSQGTGSQETQYF. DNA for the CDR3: TGTGCCAGCAGTCAAGGGACAGGTAGTCAAGAGACCCAGTACTTC.

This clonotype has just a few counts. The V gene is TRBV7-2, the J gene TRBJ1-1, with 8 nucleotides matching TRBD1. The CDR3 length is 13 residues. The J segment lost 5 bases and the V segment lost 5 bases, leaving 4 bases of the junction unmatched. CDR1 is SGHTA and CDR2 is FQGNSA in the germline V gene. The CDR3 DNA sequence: TGTGCCAGCAGCACACAGGGGGTTACTGAAGCTTTCTTT. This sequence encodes CASSTQGVTEAFF.

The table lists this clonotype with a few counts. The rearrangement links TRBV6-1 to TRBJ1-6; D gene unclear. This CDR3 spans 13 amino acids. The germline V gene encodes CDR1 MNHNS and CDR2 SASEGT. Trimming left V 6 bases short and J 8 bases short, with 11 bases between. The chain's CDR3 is CASSFQEDSPLHF. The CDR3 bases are TGTGCCAGCAGCTTTCAAGAGGATTCACCCCTCCACTTT.

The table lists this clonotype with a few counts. In DNA, the CDR3 is TGTGCCAGCTCACCTTTTTTTGGAGCCTACCAAGAGACCCAGTACTTC. It is translated as CASSPFFGAYQETQYF. This chain links TRBV18 with TRBJ2-5; D ambiguous. Trimming removed 3 bases from V and 0 bases from J, with 14 bases in between. This CDR3 contains 16 residues. Looked up from germline, CDR1 is KGHSH and CDR2 is LQKENI.

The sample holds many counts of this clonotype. The chain's CDR3 is CASGTGNQETQYF. The CDR3 DNA reads as TGCGCCAGCGGGACAGGGAACCAAGAGACCCAGTACTTC. The chain carries TRBV5-1 and TRBJ2-5, with 9 positions matching TRBD1. CDR3 length: 13 residues. Looked up from germline, CDR1 is SGHRS and CDR2 is YFSETQ. Unmatched junction bases numbered 1, after V lost 7 bases and J lost 0 bases.

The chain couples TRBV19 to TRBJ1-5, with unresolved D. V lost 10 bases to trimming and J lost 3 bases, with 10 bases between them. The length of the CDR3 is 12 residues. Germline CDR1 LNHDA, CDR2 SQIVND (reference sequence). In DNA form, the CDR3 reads TGTGCCACCGCCGGGATCAATCAGCCCCAGCATTTT. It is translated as CATAGINQPQHF. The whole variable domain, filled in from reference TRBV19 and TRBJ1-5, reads DGGITQSPKYLFRKEGQNVTLSCEQNLNHDAMYWYRQDPGQGLRLIYYSQIVNDFQKGDIAEGYSVSREKKESFPLTVTSAQKNPTAFYLCATAGINQPQHFGDGTRLSIL.

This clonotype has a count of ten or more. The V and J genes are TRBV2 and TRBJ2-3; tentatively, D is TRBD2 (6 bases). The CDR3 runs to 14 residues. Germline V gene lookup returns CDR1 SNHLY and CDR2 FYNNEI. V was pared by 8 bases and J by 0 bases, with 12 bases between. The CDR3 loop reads CASHAEGSTDTQYF. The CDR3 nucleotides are TGTGCCAGCCACGCGGAGGGTAGCACAGATACGCAGTATTTT. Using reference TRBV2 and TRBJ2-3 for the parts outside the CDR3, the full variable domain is EPEVTQTPSHQVTQMGQEVILRCVPISNHLYFYWYRQILGQKVEFLVSFYNNEISEKSEIFDDQFSVERPDGSNFTLKIRSTKLEDSAMYFCASHAEGSTDTQYFGPGTRLTVL.

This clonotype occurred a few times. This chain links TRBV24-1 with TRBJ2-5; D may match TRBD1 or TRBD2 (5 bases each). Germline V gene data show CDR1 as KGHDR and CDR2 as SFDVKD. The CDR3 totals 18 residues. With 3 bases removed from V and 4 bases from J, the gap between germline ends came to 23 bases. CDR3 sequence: CATSDRLPGAGVGETQYF. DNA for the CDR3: TGTGCCACCAGTGATCGATTGCCCGGGGCCGGAGTTGGAGAGACCCAGTACTTC.

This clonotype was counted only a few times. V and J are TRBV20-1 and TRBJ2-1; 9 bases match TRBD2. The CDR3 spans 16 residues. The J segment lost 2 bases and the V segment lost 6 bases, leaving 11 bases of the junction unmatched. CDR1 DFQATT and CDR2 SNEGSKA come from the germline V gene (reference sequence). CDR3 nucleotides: TGCAGTGCCCCGCCACCCGCTAGCGGGGCCTACAATGAGCAGTTCTTC. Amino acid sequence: CSAPPPASGAYNEQFF.

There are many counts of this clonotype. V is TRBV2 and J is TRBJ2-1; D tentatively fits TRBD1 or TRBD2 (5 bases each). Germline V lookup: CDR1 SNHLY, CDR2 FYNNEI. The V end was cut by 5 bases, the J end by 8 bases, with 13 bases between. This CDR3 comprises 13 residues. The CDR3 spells CASSRDGGYEQFF. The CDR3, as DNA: TGTGCCAGCAGTCGGGACGGAGGTTATGAGCAGTTCTTC. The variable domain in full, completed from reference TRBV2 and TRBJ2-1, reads EPEVTQTPSHQVTQMGQEVILRCVPISNHLYFYWYRQILGQKVEFLVSFYNNEISEKSEIFDDQFSVERPDGSNFTLKIRSTKLEDSAMYFCASSRDGGYEQFFGPGTRLTVL.

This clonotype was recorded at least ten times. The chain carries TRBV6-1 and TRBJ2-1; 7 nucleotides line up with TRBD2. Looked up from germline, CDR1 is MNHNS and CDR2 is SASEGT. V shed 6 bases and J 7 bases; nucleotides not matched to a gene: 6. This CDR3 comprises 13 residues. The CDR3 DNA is TGTGCCAGCAGACCTTGGGAGGGAAATGAGCAGTTCTTC. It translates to CASRPWEGNEQFF.

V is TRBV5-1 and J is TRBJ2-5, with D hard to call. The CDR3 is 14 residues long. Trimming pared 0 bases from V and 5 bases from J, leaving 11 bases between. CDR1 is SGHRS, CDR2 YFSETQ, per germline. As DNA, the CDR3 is TGCGCCAGCAGCTTGGCCGGGTCCGTTGAGACCCAGTACTTC. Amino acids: CASSLAGSVETQYF.

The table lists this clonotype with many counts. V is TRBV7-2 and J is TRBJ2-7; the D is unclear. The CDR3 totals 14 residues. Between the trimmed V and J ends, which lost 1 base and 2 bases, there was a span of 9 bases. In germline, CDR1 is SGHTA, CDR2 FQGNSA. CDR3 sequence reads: CASSLEAYTYEQYF. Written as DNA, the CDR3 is TGTGCCAGCAGCTTAGAAGCGTATACCTACGAGCAGTACTTC.

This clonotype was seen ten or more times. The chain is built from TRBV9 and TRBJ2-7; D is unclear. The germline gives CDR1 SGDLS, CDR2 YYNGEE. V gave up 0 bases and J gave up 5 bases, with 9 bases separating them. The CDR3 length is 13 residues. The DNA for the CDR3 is TGTGCCAGCAGCGTAGACGCCGGCAACGAGCAGTACTTC. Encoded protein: CASSVDAGNEQYF.

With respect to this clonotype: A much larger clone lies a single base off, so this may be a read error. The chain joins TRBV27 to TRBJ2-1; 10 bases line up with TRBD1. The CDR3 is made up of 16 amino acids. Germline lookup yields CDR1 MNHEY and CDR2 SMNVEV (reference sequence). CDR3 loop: CASSLSGQGPNNVQFF. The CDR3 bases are TGTGCCAGCAGTTTATCGGGACAGGGGCCGAACAATGTGCAGTTCTTC.

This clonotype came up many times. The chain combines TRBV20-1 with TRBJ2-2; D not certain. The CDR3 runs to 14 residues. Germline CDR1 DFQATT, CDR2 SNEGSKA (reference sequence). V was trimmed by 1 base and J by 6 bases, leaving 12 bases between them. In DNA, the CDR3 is TGCAGTGCTAGAGTTCCCCTAGGTCCCGGGGAGCTGTTTTTT. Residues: CSARVPLGPGELFF.

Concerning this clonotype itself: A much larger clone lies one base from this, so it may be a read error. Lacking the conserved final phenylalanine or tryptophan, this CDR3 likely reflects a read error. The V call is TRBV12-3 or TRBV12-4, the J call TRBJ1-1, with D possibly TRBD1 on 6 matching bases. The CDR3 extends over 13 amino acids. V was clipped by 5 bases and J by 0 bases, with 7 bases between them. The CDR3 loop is CASSGTMNTEAFL. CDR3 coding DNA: TGTGCCAGCAGTGGGACAATGAACACTGAAGCTTTCCTT.

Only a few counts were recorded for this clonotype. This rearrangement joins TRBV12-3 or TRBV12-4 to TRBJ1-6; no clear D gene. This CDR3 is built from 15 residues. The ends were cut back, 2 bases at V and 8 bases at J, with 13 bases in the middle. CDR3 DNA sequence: TGTGCCAGCAGTTTATTCGGGAGGGAGGATTCACCCCTCCACTTT. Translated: CASSLFGREDSPLHF.

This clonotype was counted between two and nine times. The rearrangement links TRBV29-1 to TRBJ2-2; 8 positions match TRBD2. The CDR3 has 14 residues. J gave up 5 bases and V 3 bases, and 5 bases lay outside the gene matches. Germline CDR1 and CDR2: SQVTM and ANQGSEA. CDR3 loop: CSVESGRRTGELFF. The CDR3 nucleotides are TGCAGCGTTGAGAGCGGGAGAAGAACCGGGGAGCTGTTTTTT.

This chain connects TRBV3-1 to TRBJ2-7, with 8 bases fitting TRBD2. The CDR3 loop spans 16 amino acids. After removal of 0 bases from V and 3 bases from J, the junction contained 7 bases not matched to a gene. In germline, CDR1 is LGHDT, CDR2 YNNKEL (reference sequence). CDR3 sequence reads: CASSQDSGGRIYEQYF. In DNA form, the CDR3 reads TGTGCCAGCAGCCAAGATTCTGGCGGGAGGATCTACGAGCAGTACTTC.